What follows are 7 T cell receptor beta chains derived from one specimen sequenced in a study of cytomegalovirus exposure and HLA in healthy donors. PCR was performed using 60 Vbeta and 13 Jbeta primers. Here immunoSEQ multiplex PCR was the method, and the copy in TCRdb shows in-frame clones only, minus some. The sample has more than 150,000 clones; about 80% are singletons. Sequenced: PBMCs. The receptors were gathered from a woman in her 30s in good health and CMV-seronegative.

As concerns this clone: At one end the junction does not follow the germline gene, possibly because of a read error. The gene calls are TRBV10-2 and TRBJ1-1; D is possibly TRBD1 (5 bases). The CDR3 has 18 amino acids. Germline V gene sequence: CDR1 WSHSY, CDR2 SAAADI. The CDR3 DNA reads TGCGCCAGCAGTGATGAGCTAGGACAATCGAGGACACTGAAGCTTTCTAAGTTT. Its translation is CASSDELGQSRTLKLSKF.

The chain joins TRBV18 to TRBJ2-7, with 7 bases identical to TRBD1. This CDR3 contains 15 residues. Germline CDR1 is KGHSH and CDR2 is LQKENI. Trimming took 3 bases from V and 2 from J; bases not matched to a gene: 7. This CDR3 is CASSPVGRGTYEQYF. The DNA of the CDR3 is TGTGCCAGCTCACCTGTGGGCAGGGGGACCTACGAGCAGTACTTC. Complete variable domain (other parts from reference TRBV18 and TRBJ2-7): NAGVMQNPRHLVRRRGQEARLRCSPMKGHSHVYWYRQLPEEGLKFMVYLQKENIIDESGMPKERFSAEFPKEGPSILRIQQVVRGDSAAYFCASSPVGRGTYEQYFGPGTRLTVT.

V is TRBV7-2 and J is TRBJ1-4; 7 bases are shared with TRBD1. Germline CDR1 is SGHTA and CDR2 is FQGNSA. V shed 4 bases, J shed 4 bases, and the junction held 3 bases outside the gene matches. CDR3 size: 14 residues. CDR3 residues: CASSSNRGNEKLFF. The CDR3 bases are TGTGCCAGCAGCTCCAACAGGGGTAATGAAAAACTGTTTTTT.

This chain joins TRBV6-5 and TRBJ1-5; D ambiguous. V lost 2 bases and J 5 bases, leaving 10 bases between the germline ends. CDR3 length: 14 residues. Germline values: CDR1 MNHEY, CDR2 SVGAGI. DNA for the CDR3: TGTGCCAGCAGTTACGCGAGAGGTTATCAGCCCCAGCATTTT. Protein: CASSYARGYQPQHF.

This chain uses TRBV6-5 with TRBJ2-5; D is unresolved. The CDR3 totals 15 residues. Looked up from germline, CDR1 is MNHEY and CDR2 is SVGAGI. Trimming took off 0 bases at V and 1 base at J, with 9 bases between the two ends. The CDR3 protein is CASSYSQWAQETQYF. CDR3 sequence (DNA): TGTGCCAGCAGTTACTCCCAGTGGGCCCAAGAGACCCAGTACTTC.

The genes are TRBV29-1 and TRBJ2-3; 7 bases line up with TRBD1. V was clipped by 5 bases and J by 2 bases; unmatched bases: 4. CDR3 size: 13 residues. CDR1 SQVTM and CDR2 ANQGSEA come from the germline V gene. The DNA of the CDR3 is TGCAGCGTTCTGGGACAGTACACAGATACGCAGTATTTT. Translating it yields CSVLGQYTDTQYF.

The rearrangement links TRBV11-1 to TRBJ2-7, with TRBD2 as a possible D gene (5 bases). The CDR3 length is 13 residues. Trimming took off 4 bases at V and 5 bases at J, with 12 bases between the two ends. Germline assignment: CDR1 SGHAT and CDR2 FQDESV (reference sequence). The CDR3 sequence is CASSYLEGDEQYF. The CDR3 DNA is TGTGCCAGCAGCTACCTAGAGGGCGACGAGCAGTACTTC.